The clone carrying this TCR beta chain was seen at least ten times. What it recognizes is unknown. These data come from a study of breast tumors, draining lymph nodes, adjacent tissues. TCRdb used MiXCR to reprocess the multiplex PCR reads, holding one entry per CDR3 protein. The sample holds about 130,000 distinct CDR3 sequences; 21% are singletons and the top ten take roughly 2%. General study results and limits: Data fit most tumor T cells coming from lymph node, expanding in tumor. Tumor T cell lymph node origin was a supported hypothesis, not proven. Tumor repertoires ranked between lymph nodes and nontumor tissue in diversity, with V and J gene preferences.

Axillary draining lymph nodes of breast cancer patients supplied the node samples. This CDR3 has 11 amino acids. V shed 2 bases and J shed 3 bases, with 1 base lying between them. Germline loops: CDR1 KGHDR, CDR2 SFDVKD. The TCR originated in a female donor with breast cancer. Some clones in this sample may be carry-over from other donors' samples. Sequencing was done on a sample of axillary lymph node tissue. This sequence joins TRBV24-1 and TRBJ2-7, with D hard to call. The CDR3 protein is CATSDYYEQYF. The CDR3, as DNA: TGTGCCACCAGTGATTACTACGAGCAGTACTTC.